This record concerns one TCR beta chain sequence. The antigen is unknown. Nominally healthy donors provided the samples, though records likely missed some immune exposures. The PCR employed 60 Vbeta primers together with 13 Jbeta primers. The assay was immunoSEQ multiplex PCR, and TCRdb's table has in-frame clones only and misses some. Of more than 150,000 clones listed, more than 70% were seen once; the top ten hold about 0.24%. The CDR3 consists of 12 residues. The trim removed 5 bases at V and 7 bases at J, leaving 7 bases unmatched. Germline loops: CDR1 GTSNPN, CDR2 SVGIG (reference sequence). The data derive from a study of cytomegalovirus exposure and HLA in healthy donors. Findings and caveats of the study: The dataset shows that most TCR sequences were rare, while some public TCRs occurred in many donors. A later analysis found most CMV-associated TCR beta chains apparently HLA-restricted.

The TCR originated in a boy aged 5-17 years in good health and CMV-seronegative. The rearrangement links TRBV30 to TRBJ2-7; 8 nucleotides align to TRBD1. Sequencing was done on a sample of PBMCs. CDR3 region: CAWDRGTGEQYF. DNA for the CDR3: TGTGCCTGGGACAGGGGAACGGGGGAGCAGTACTTC.